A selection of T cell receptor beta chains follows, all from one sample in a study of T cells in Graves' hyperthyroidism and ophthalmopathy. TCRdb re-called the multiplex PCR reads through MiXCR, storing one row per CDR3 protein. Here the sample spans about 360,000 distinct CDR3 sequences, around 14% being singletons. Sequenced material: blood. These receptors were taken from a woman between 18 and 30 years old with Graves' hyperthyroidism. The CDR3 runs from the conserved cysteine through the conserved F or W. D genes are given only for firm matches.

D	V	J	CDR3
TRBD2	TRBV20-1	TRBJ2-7	CSASQLPGGEQYF
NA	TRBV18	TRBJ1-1	CASSPSPQEAFF
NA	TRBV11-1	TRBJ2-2	CASSLARGNTGELFF
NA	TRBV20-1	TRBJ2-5	CSAFTRIQETQYF
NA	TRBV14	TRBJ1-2	CASSQDTGSGYTF
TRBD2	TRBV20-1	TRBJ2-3	CSADGTSGVWDTQYF
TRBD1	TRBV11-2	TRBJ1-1	CASSVLTGDGANTEAFF
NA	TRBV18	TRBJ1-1	CASSTTGENTEAFF
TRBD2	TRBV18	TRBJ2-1	CASRKSGSQSYNEQFF
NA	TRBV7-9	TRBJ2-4	CASSLVGVGTIQYF
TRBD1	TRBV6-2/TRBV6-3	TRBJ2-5	CASSYRGLQETQYF
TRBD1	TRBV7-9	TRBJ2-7	CASSLLATGLSYEQYF
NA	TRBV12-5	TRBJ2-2	CASGFFESSNTGELFF
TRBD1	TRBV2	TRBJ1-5	CASSRTGGSGQPQHF
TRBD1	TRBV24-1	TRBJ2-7	CATSDPGQGAYEQYF
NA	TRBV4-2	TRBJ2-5	CASSQEEKARSETQYF
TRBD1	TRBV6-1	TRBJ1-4	CASSPGGFNEKLFF
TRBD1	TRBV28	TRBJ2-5	CASSLPNRGRETQYF
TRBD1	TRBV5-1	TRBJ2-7	CASSRTGEPYEQYF
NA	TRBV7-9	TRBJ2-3	CASSLGGRGDTQYF
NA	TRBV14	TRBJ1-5	CASSPMGGPQHF
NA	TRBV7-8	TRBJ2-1	CASSLGSGPSSYNEQFF